The 10 T cell receptor beta chains presented below share a single source sample, sequenced in a study of post-analysis software for immune sequencing data. Points from the study as a whole: When patients were compared with controls, about 5 TRBV segments were more frequent, TRBV5-6, TRBV5-1 and TRBV20-1 among them.

TCR beta libraries were prepared from cDNA with unique molecular identifiers. Using its own MiXCR run on the PCR reads, TCRdb lists one record per CDR3 protein. The sample carries fewer than 900,000 distinct CDR3 sequences, 35% to 55% recorded once. Which antigens these TCRs recognize remains unknown. Material: blood. The receptors here all came from a girl between 10 and 17 years old with multiple sclerosis.

The gene calls are TRBV4-1 and TRBJ1-4; TRBD1 agrees at 9 bases. CDR1 is MGHRA, CDR2 YSYEKL, per germline. J gave up 7 bases and V 1 base, and 1 base lay outside the gene matches. CDR3 length equals 14 residues. The CDR3 region has the DNA TGCGCCAGCAGCCAAGGGACAGGGGCTGAAAAACTGTTTTTT. It encodes CASSQGTGAEKLFF.

The V and J genes are TRBV27 and TRBJ1-4; 7 bases agree with TRBD1. The ends lost 7 bases at V and 5 bases at J; junction bases unmatched: 10. Germline V gene lookup returns CDR1 MNHEY and CDR2 SMNVEV (reference sequence). CDR3 length: 15 amino acids. The CDR3 DNA follows: TGTGCCAGCAAGAGTCGACAGGGCAAGAATGAAAAACTGTTTTTT. Translating gives CASKSRQGKNEKLFF.

V is TRBV29-1 and J is TRBJ2-2; weak D call: TRBD1 (5 bases). Between the trimmed V and J ends, which lost 7 bases and 1 base, there was a span of 13 bases. Germline V gives CDR1 SQVTM, CDR2 ANQGSEA. This CDR3 comprises 14 residues. The CDR3 bases are TGCAGCGCAAGAGACAGTGAGAACACCGGGGAGCTGTTTTTT. Translating gives CSARDSENTGELFF.

In the case of this clonotype: One end of the junction varies from germline; a read error may be responsible. The chain couples TRBV10-3 to TRBJ2-7, with 9 bases fitting TRBD2. The CDR3 is 15 residues long. Germline V gene data show CDR1 as ENHRY and CDR2 as SYGVKD. The CDR3 protein is CAVRALAGGSDEQYF. In DNA form, the CDR3 reads TGTGCCGTCAGAGCTCTGGCGGGAGGGAGCGACGAGCAGTACTTC.

This clonotype appeared a few times. The chain has TRBV20-1 and TRBJ2-5; the D gene is possibly TRBD2 (6 bases). The CDR3 covers 15 residues. Germline CDR1 is DFQATT and CDR2 is SNEGSKA (reference sequence). Trimming removed 8 bases at V and 11 bases at J, with 30 bases between. The CDR3 loop is CSLWPIGTGSREQYF. CDR3 bases: TGCAGTCTCTGGCCCATCGGGACCGGGAGTCGAGAGCAGTACTTC.

This clonotype was detected only a few times. This chain joins TRBV5-1 and TRBJ2-1; a weak D match, TRBD2 (6 bases). The CDR3 length is 18 residues. With 1 base removed from V and 0 bases from J, the gap between germline ends came to 17 bases. Per the germline V gene, CDR1 is SGHRS and CDR2 is YFSETQ. Here the CDR3 reads CASSLISVGRGSYNEQFF. The DNA for the CDR3 is TGCGCCAGCAGCTTGATCTCTGTTGGGCGGGGCTCCTACAATGAGCAGTTCTTC.

V gene TRBV5-1 combines with J gene TRBJ2-7; D call uncertain. CDR1 is SGHRS, CDR2 YFSETQ, per germline. V lost 4 bases, J lost 0 bases, and 17 bases lay in between. The length of the CDR3 is 16 residues. In DNA, the CDR3 is TGCGCCAGCAGCCCGTTACAGATCCTCGGCTCCTACGAGCAGTACTTC. Amino acids: CASSPLQILGSYEQYF.

J is TRBJ2-5 and V is TRBV20-1; D perhaps matches TRBD1 (5 bases). Trimming left V 8 bases short and J 1 base short, with 11 bases between. Germline-derived CDR1 and CDR2 are DFQATT and SNEGSKA (reference sequence). The CDR3 is 12 residues long. The CDR3 DNA sequence: TGCAGTATGTTGGGGCCCCAAGAGACCCAGTACTTC. Translation gives CSMLGPQETQYF.

This clonotype has a count of ten or more. The J gene is TRBJ2-2, the V gene TRBV20-1; possible D gene TRBD1, 5 bases. Germline-derived CDR1 and CDR2 are DFQATT and SNEGSKA (reference sequence). The CDR3 is 14 amino acids. Trimming shortened V by 3 bases and J by 3 bases, and 11 bases separated the two germline ends. The CDR3 is CSARKGVDTGELFF. The DNA of the CDR3 is TGCAGTGCTAGGAAAGGGGTGGACACCGGGGAGCTGTTTTTT.

This clonotype was seen a few times. The chain links TRBV7-9 to TRBJ1-2; D ambiguous. CDR1 and CDR2 (germline): SEHNR, FQNEAQ (reference sequence). Trimming took off 6 bases at V and 0 bases at J, with 8 bases between the two ends. The CDR3 covers 13 residues. The CDR3 reads CASRGKANYGYTF. CDR3 DNA sequence: TGTGCCAGCAGGGGGAAAGCTAACTATGGCTACACCTTC.